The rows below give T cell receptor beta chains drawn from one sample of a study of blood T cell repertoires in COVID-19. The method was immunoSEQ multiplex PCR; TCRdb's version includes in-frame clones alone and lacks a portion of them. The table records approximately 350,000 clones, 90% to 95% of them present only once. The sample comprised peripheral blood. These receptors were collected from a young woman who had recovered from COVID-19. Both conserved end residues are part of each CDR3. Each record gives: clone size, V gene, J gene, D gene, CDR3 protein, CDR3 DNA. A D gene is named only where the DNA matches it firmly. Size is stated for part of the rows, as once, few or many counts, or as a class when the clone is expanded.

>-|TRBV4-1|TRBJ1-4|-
CASSQALTPNEKLFF
TGCGCCAGCAGCCAAGCCCTAACCCCTAATGAAAAACTGTTTTTT
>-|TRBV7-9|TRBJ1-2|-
CASSSNTEDKARTF
TGTGCCAGCAGCTCAAATACGGAAGACAAGGCCAGAACCTTC
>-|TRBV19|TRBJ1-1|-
CASSITGVMNTEAFF
TGTGCCAGTAGTATTACGGGGGTGATGAACACTGAAGCTTTCTTT
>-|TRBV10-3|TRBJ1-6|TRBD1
CAISGQDNSPLHF
TGTGCCATCAGCGGACAGGATAATTCACCCCTCCACTTT
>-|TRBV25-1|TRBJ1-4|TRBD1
CASRGFGGRGEKLFF
TGTGCCAGCAGAGGATTTGGGGGCAGGGGGGAAAAACTGTTTTTT
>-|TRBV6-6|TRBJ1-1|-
CASRTKVIYTEAFF
TGTGCCAGCAGGACTAAGGTGATCTACACTGAAGCTTTCTTT
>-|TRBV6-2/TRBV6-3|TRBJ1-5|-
CASSSSPGEGNQPQHF
TGTGCCAGCAGTTCCTCGCCAGGGGAGGGGAATCAGCCCCAGCATTTT
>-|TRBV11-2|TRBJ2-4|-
CASSLGRSGNGIQYF
TGTGCCAGCAGCTTAGGAAGGTCAGGGAACGGCATTCAGTACTTC
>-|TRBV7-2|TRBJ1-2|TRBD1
CASSLVAGGSNYGYTF
TGTGCCAGCAGCTTAGTGGCAGGGGGATCTAACTATGGCTACACCTTC
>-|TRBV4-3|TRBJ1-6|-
CASSQVGGGGGNSPLHF
TGCGCCAGCAGCCAAGTGGGGGGCGGGGGAGGTAATTCACCCCTCCACTTT
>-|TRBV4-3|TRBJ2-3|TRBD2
CASSQALAGTDTQYF
TGCGCCAGCAGCCAAGCCCTAGCGGGCACAGATACGCAGTATTTT
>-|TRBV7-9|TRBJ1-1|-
CASSPLGTEAFF
TGTGCCAGCAGCCCCCTCGGGACTGAAGCTTTCTTT
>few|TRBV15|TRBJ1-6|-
CATSREADNSPLHF
TGTGCCACCAGCAGAGAGGCAGATAATTCACCCCTCCACTTT
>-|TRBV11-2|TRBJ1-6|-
CASSLSGRDNSPLHF
TGTGCCAGCAGCTTATCAGGCAGAGATAATTCACCCCTCCACTTT
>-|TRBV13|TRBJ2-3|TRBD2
CASSLRLAGAGTDTQYF
TGTGCCAGCAGCTTGCGTCTAGCGGGAGCGGGCACAGATACGCAGTATTTT
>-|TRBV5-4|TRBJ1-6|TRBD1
CASSDHRQGSNSPLHF
TGTGCCAGCAGCGATCACCGACAGGGCTCTAATTCACCCCTCCACTTT
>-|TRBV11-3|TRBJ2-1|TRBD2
CASSLGMAGDAGIENEQFF
TGTGCCAGCAGCTTAGGTATGGCGGGAGACGCGGGAATCGAAAATGAGCAGTTCTTC
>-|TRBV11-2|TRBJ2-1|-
CASSLGTGSRENEQFF
TGTGCCAGCAGCTTAGGTACCGGGAGTCGGGAAAATGAGCAGTTCTTC
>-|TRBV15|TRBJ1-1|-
CATSRDRGGTEAFF
TGTGCCACCAGCAGAGATAGGGGAGGCACTGAAGCTTTCTTT
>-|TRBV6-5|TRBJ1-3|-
CASKVGGSGNTIYF
TGTGCCAGTAAGGTCGGGGGCTCTGGAAACACCATATATTTT
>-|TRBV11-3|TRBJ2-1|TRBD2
CASSVAGTSGSSSYNEQFF
TGTGCCAGCAGCGTAGCTGGGACTAGCGGGTCCAGCTCCTACAATGAGCAGTTCTTC
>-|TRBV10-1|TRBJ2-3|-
CASSEGSSTDTQYF
TGCGCCAGCAGTGAAGGTAGCAGCACAGATACGCAGTATTTT
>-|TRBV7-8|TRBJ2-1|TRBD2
CASSLQRLAGGPFPVDEQFF
TGTGCCAGCAGCTTACAGAGACTAGCGGGAGGGCCGTTCCCGGTCGATGAGCAGTTCTTC
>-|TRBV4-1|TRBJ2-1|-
CASSGLFYNEQFF
TGCGCCAGCAGCGGTCTATTCTACAATGAGCAGTTCTTC
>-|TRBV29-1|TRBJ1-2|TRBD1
CSVPGQVNYGYTF
TGCAGCGTTCCAGGACAGGTTAACTATGGCTACACCTTC
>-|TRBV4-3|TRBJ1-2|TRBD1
CASSQDLYRTGVVGGYTF
TGCGCCAGCAGCCAAGATTTGTACAGGACAGGGGTAGTAGGTGGCTACACCTTC
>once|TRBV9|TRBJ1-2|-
CASRRDTNYGYTF
TGTGCCAGCAGGAGGGACACCAACTATGGCTACACCTTC
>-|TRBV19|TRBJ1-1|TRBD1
CASSRDRVLNTEAFF
TGTGCCAGTAGTCGCGACAGGGTCTTGAACACTGAAGCTTTCTTT
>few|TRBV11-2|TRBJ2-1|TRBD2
CASSFTGTINEQFF
TGTGCCAGCAGCTTCACCGGGACTATTAATGAGCAGTTCTTC
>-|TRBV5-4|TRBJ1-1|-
CASSLQGHTEAFF
TGTGCCAGCAGCCTCCAGGGTCACACTGAAGCTTTCTTT
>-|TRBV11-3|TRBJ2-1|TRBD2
CASSQTSGRRTYNEQFF
TGTGCCAGCAGCCAGACTAGCGGGAGGAGGACCTACAATGAGCAGTTCTTC
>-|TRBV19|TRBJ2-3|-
CASSIGTSQYF
TGTGCCAGTAGTATTGGCACATCGCAGTATTTT
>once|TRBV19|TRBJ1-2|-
CASSIWTAGNYGYTF
TGTGCCAGTAGTATCTGGACAGCAGGGAACTATGGCTACACCTTC
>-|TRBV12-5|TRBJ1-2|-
CASGSEIGRTNFYTF
TGTGCTAGTGGCTCGGAAATCGGACGGACAAACTTCTACACCTTC